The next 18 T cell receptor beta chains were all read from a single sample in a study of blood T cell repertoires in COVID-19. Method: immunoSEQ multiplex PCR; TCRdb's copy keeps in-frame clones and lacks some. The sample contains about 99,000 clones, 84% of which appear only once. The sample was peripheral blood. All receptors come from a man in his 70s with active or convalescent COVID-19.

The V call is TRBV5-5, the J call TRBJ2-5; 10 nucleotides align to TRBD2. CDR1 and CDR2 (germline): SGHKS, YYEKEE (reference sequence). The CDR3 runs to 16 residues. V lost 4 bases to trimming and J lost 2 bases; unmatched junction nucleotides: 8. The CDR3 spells CASSTGIAGGQETQYF. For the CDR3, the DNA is TGTGCCAGCAGCACTGGGATAGCGGGGGGACAAGAGACCCAGTACTTC.

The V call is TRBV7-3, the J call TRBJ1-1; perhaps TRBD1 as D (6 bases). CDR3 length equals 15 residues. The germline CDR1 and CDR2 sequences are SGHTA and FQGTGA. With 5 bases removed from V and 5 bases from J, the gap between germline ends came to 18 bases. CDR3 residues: CASSLLPGQLTEAFF. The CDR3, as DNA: TGTGCCAGCAGCCTCCTCCCAGGACAGCTTACTGAAGCTTTCTTT.

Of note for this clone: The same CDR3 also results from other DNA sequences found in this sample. The DNA of the CDR3 is TGTGCCAGCAGCGCGTCAGGGGGTCGGGAGACCCAGTACTTC. It yields the protein CASSASGGRETQYF. This chain links TRBV9 with TRBJ2-5; 7 bases agree with TRBD1. V gave up 3 bases and J gave up 5 bases; unmatched junction bases: 7. The CDR3 length is 14 residues. CDR1 SGDLS and CDR2 YYNGEE come from the germline V gene.

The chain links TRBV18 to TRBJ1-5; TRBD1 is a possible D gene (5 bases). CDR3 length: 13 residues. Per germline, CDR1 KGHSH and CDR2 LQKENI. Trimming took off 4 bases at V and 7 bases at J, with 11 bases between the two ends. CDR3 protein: CASSQGGDQPQHF. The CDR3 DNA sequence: TGTGCCAGCTCACAGGGAGGGGACCAGCCCCAGCATTTT.

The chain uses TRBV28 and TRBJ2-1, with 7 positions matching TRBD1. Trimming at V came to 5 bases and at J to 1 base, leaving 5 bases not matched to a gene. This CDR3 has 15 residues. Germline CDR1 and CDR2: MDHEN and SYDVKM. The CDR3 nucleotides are TGTGCCAGCAGTCGACAGGGTTTTTCCTACAATGAGCAGTTCTTC. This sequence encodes CASSRQGFSYNEQFF.

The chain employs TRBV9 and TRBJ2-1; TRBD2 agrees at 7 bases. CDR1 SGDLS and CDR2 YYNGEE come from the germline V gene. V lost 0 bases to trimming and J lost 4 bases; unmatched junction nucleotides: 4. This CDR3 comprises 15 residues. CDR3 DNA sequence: TGTGCCAGCAGCGTAGCTCCTAGCGGTTACAATGAGCAGTTCTTC. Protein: CASSVAPSGYNEQFF.

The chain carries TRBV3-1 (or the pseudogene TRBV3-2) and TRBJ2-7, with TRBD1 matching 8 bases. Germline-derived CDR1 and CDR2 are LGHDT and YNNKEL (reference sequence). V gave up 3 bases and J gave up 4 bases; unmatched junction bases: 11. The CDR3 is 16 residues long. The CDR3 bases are TGTGCCAGCAGCCACCTGGACAGGGCGGACCTTTACGAGCAGTACTTC. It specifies CASSHLDRADLYEQYF.

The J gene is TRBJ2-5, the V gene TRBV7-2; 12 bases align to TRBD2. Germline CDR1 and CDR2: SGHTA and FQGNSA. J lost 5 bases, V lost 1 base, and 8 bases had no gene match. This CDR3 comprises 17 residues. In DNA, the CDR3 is TGTGCCAGCAGCTTAGGAGGGGCTAGCGGGGGGGCTGAGACCCAGTACTTC. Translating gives CASSLGGASGGAETQYF. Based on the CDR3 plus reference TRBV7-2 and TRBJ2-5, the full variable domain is GAGVSQSPSNKVTEKGKDVELRCDPISGHTALYWYRQSLGQGLEFLIYFQGNSAPDKSGLPSDRFSAERTGGSVSTLTIQRTQQEDSAVYLCASSLGGASGGAETQYFGPGTRLLVL.

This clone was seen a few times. This CDR3 reads CASSERSGGFATNEKLFF. DNA of the CDR3: TGTGCCAGCAGTGAAAGGAGCGGAGGATTTGCAACTAATGAAAAACTGTTTTTT. V is TRBV6-1 and J is TRBJ1-4; no clear D gene. CDR1 and CDR2 from the germline V gene are MNHNS and SASEGT. V shed 2 bases and J shed 0 bases, with 16 bases lying between them. The CDR3 spans 18 residues.

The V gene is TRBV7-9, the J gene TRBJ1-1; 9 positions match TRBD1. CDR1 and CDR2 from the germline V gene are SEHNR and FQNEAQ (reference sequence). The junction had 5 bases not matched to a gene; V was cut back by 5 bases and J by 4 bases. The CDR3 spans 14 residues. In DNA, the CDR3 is TGTGCCAGCAGCCGCGACAGGGGGGTCACTGAAGCTTTCTTT. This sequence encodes CASSRDRGVTEAFF.

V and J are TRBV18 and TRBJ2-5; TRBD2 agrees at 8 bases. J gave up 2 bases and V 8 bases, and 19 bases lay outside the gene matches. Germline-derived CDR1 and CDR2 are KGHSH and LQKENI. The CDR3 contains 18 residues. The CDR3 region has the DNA TGTGCCAGCACACGGTCCCCCCTAGGGGCGGGGGGACAAGAGACCCAGTACTTC. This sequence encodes CASTRSPLGAGGQETQYF.

CDR3 sequence: CASSFGQGLSNQPQHF. In DNA form, the CDR3 reads TGTGCCAGCAGCTTCGGGCAGGGGTTAAGCAATCAGCCCCAGCATTTT. The rearrangement joins TRBV7-8 to TRBJ1-5; D is perhaps TRBD1 (6 bases). Trimming stripped 3 bases from V and 1 base from J, with 13 bases between. The CDR3 is 16 amino acids. Per germline, CDR1 SGHVS and CDR2 FQNEAQ.

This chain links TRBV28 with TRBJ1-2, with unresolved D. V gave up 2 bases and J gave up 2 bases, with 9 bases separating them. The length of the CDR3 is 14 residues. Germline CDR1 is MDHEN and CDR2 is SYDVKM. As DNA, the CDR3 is TGTGCCAGCAGTTTACCAGGAACAAACTATGGCTACACCTTC. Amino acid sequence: CASSLPGTNYGYTF.

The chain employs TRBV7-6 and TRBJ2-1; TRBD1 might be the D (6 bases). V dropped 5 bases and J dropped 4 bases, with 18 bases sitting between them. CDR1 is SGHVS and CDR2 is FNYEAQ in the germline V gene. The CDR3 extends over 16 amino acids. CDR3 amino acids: CASSQGRQGRYNEQFF. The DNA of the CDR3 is TGTGCCAGCAGCCAGGGGCGGCAGGGAAGGTACAATGAGCAGTTCTTC.

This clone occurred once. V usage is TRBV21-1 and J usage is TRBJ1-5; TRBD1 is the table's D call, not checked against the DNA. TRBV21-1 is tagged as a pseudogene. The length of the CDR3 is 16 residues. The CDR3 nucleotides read TGTGCCAGCAGCAAAGCGCTGGGGCAGGGTCATCAGCCCCAGCATTTT. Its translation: CASSKALGQGHQPQHF.

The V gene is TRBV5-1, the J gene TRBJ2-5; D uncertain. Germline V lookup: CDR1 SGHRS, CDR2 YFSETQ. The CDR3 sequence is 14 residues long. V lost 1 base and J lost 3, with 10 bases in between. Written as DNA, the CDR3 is TGCGCCAGCAGCTTGAATGACGCGGAAGAGACCCAGTACTTC. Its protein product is CASSLNDAEETQYF.

The CDR3 spells CASSPGVAPLEQYF. In nucleotides, the CDR3 is TGCGCCAGCAGCCCCGGGGTAGCGCCCCTCGAGCAGTACTTC. The J gene is TRBJ2-7, the V gene TRBV5-1; D possibly corresponds to TRBD2 (5 bases). The V gene lost 4 bases and the J gene lost 6 bases, with 17 bases spanning the gap. This CDR3 region has 14 residues. Germline CDR1 is SGHRS and CDR2 is YFSETQ.

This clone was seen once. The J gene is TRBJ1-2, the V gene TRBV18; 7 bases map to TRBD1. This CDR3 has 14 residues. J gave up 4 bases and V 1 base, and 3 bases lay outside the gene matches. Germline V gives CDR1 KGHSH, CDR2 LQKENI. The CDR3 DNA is TGTGCCAGCTCACCACAGGGGGCACGCTATGGCTACACCTTC. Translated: CASSPQGARYGYTF.